A single sample gave rise to the 28 T cell receptor beta chains below, sequenced in a study of blood T cell repertoires in COVID-19 (dated by TCRdb to about 2020). Receptor amplification or capture employed the immunoSEQ multiplex PCR assay. This is the immuneACCESS table as TCRdb keeps it, with only in-frame sequences that have V and J called. A part of the clones is gone; compared with another copy, unresolved V genes explain less than half, and the rest is unexplained. Present in this sample are approximately 50,000 clones, around 88% of which were seen just once. The leading ten clones occupy roughly 5% of the sample. Sequencing input: peripheral blood. The source is a human donor in a cohort sampled during active COVID-19.

This chain joins TRBV6-4 and TRBJ1-2; D is ambiguous. The CDR3 has 15 residues. Germline V gene sequence: CDR1 MRHNA, CDR2 SNTAGT. V lost 4 bases, J lost 4 bases, and 16 bases lay in between. The DNA for the CDR3 is TGTGCCAGCAGTGGACGATCGGGATCCGGCTATGGCTACACCTTC. As protein: CASSGRSGSGYGYTF.

The chain has TRBV2 and TRBJ1-1; no clear D gene. This CDR3 has 13 residues. V was cut by 4 bases and J by 1 base, with 7 bases left in between. The V gene's germline CDR1 is SNHLY and CDR2 FYNNEI. DNA for the CDR3: TGTGCCAGCAGTGTCTCCGGGAACACTGAAGCTTTCTTT. Amino acids: CASSVSGNTEAFF.

This clone was counted between two and nine times. This chain connects TRBV3-1 (or the pseudogene TRBV3-2) to TRBJ2-7; 9 nucleotides match TRBD2. The germline CDR1 and CDR2 sequences are LGHDT and YNNKEL (reference sequence). Trimming cost V 2 bases and J 4 bases; bases outside gene matches: 6. The CDR3 loop spans 15 amino acids. The CDR3 reads CASSQQAGGPYEQYF. The CDR3 DNA reads TGTGCCAGCAGCCAACAAGCGGGGGGACCATACGAGCAGTACTTC.

V and J are TRBV30 and TRBJ1-6; D is undetermined. Germline V gene sequence: CDR1 GTSNPN, CDR2 SVGIG (reference sequence). This CDR3 comprises 14 residues. V lost 3 bases, J lost 0 bases, and 6 bases lay in between. The CDR3 nucleotides are TGTGCCTGGAGCCTAAGCTCCTATAATTCACCCCTCCACTTT. Protein product: CAWSLSSYNSPLHF.

This sequence joins TRBV6-5 and TRBJ2-1; D is ambiguous. Germline V gives CDR1 MNHEY, CDR2 SVGAGI. This CDR3 has 15 amino acids. With 5 bases removed from V and 9 bases from J, the gap between germline ends came to 20 bases. The CDR3: CASSPPGEATFEQFF. CDR3 sequence (DNA): TGTGCCAGCAGTCCCCCTGGTGAGGCCACATTTGAGCAGTTCTTC.

This sequence joins TRBV28 and TRBJ1-4; D might be TRBD1 (6 bases). V lost 5 bases and J 3 bases, leaving 13 bases between the germline ends. The CDR3 spans 15 residues. The germline V gene encodes CDR1 MDHEN and CDR2 SYDVKM. The DNA for the CDR3 is TGTGCCAGCAGTCGCCCCGGGACACCTAATGAAAAACTGTTTTTT. It encodes CASSRPGTPNEKLFF.

In this sample, this clone turned up once. The chain combines TRBV19 with TRBJ1-6; the match to TRBD1 covers 7 bases. Per the germline V gene, CDR1 is LNHDA and CDR2 is SQIVND (reference sequence). This CDR3 is built from 15 residues. Losses at the gene ends were 4 bases for V and 10 bases for J; bases not matched to a gene: 10. CDR3 protein: CASSKFWDSSSPLHF. The CDR3 nucleotides are TGTGCCAGTAGTAAATTCTGGGACAGCAGCTCACCCCTCCACTTT.

The rearrangement joins TRBV11-2 to TRBJ1-3, with a tentative D call TRBD1 (6 bases). The CDR3 consists of 16 residues. Germline V gene data show CDR1 as SGHAT and CDR2 as FQNNGV. V lost 1 base to trimming and J lost 2 bases, with 12 bases between them. CDR3 DNA: TGTGCCAGCAGCTTAGGCCAGGGGATTGCTGGAAACACCATATATTTT. Translation gives CASSLGQGIAGNTIYF.

The chain couples TRBV6-2 or TRBV6-3 to TRBJ2-7, with 7 bases identical to TRBD1. J gave up 4 bases and V 5 bases, and 5 bases lay outside the gene matches. Per germline, CDR1 MNHEY and CDR2 SVGEGT. The CDR3 length is 13 residues. The CDR3 is CASSLRDSYEQYF. In DNA, the CDR3 is TGTGCCAGCAGTCTCCGGGACAGTTACGAGCAGTACTTC.

CDR3 DNA: TGTGCCGCGGGGGGGGCCCTCACAGATACGCAGTATTTT. It encodes CAAGGALTDTQYF. The rearrangement joins TRBV10-3 to TRBJ2-3; 9 bases agree with TRBD2. The germline V gene encodes CDR1 ENHRY and CDR2 SYGVKD. V lost 11 bases to trimming and J lost 2 bases; unmatched junction nucleotides: 5. This CDR3 spans 13 amino acids.

This clone was detected once. Germline and junction disagree at one end, which may indicate a read error. This sequence joins TRBV19 and TRBJ2-3, with TRBD2 identical over 10 bases. Germline V gene sequence: CDR1 LNHDA, CDR2 SQIVND (reference sequence). CDR3 size: 12 residues. CDR3 DNA sequence: TGTGCCAGTAGTATAGTGGGGACTAGCGCCACTTTT. Translation: CASSIVGTSATF.

The chain links TRBV13 to TRBJ2-2, with D maybe TRBD1 (7 bases). Germline CDR1 PRHDT, CDR2 FYEKMQ (reference sequence). The CDR3 is 14 amino acids. V lost 5 bases, J lost 7 bases, and 14 bases lay in between. The CDR3 sequence is CASSAGQRLGELFF. The CDR3 coding sequence is TGTGCCAGCAGCGCGGGACAGCGGCTCGGGGAGCTGTTTTTT.

The chain is built from TRBV6-4 and TRBJ2-1; TRBD1 might be the D (6 bases). The V end lost 4 bases, the J end lost 1 base, and 11 bases lay between the germline ends. This CDR3 spans 15 amino acids. From germline, CDR1 is MRHNA and CDR2 SNTAGT. The chain's CDR3 is CASSGQGQSYNEQFF. The CDR3 DNA reads as TGTGCCAGCAGTGGTCAGGGGCAATCCTACAATGAGCAGTTCTTC.

The chain employs TRBV3-1 (or the pseudogene TRBV3-2) and TRBJ2-4; 10 positions agree with TRBD1. CDR1 is LGHDT and CDR2 is YNNKEL in the germline V gene (reference sequence). This CDR3 is built from 16 residues. V dropped 1 base and J dropped 1; count of bases not matched to a gene: 1. The CDR3 is CASSQGGQGAKNIQYF. The CDR3 bases are TGTGCCAGCAGCCAAGGGGGACAGGGGGCCAAAAACATTCAGTACTTC.

The sample holds one count of this clone. The gene calls are TRBV29-1 and TRBJ1-5; TRBD1 is a possible D gene (6 bases). Trimming cost V 4 bases and J 6 bases, with 13 bases left between them. Germline-derived CDR1 and CDR2 are SQVTM and ANQGSEA. This CDR3 is built from 13 residues. CDR3 sequence: CSVGQVSGQPQHF. In DNA form, the CDR3 reads TGCAGCGTTGGACAGGTTAGTGGTCAGCCCCAGCATTTT.

This chain joins TRBV4-1 and TRBJ1-6; the match to TRBD1 covers 7 bases. J was trimmed by 13 bases and V by 3 bases; bases with no gene match: 12. This CDR3 has 15 residues. Germline V gene lookup returns CDR1 MGHRA and CDR2 YSYEKL. CDR3 DNA: TGCGCCAGCAGCCATGCTGACAGGGATCAGGCGCCCCTCCACTTT. Encoded protein: CASSHADRDQAPLHF.

The CDR3: CASSALAGGITDTQYF. The CDR3 DNA is TGTGCCAGCAGTGCTCTAGCGGGGGGGATCACAGATACGCAGTATTTT. J is TRBJ2-3 and V is TRBV2; 12 bases map to TRBD2. Germline V CDR1 and CDR2: SNHLY, FYNNEI. After removal of 4 bases from V and 2 bases from J, the junction contained 4 bases not matched to a gene. The CDR3 runs 16 residues.

This chain connects TRBV6-1 to TRBJ2-3; D perhaps matches TRBD1 (5 bases). V lost 2 bases, J lost 3 bases, and 15 bases lay in between. CDR1 is MNHNS and CDR2 is SASEGT in the germline V gene. This CDR3 is 16 amino acids long. The CDR3 coding sequence is TGTGCCAGCAGTGAATCAGGGTACCAAGGTACAGATACGCAGTATTTT. Amino acid sequence: CASSESGYQGTDTQYF.

V usage is TRBV28 and J usage is TRBJ2-3, with a weak D call TRBD2 (6 bases). V was trimmed by 3 bases and J by 3 bases, leaving 13 bases between them. CDR3 length: 15 residues. Germline CDR1 is MDHEN and CDR2 is SYDVKM. The CDR3 spells CASSLHSGGTDTQYF. DNA for the CDR3: TGTGCCAGCAGTTTGCACAGTGGAGGGACAGATACGCAGTATTTT.

This chain links TRBV12-3 or TRBV12-4 with TRBJ1-2; maybe TRBD1 (5 bases). Trimming removed 8 bases from V and 8 bases from J, with 12 bases in between. This CDR3 spans 11 amino acids. The CDR3 DNA sequence: TGTGCCAGCCGGGGGAGAGGGGGCTACACCTTC. Its translation is CASRGRGGYTF.

V and J are TRBV14 and TRBJ1-6; 10 bases match TRBD1. Germline CDR1 SGHDN, CDR2 FVKESK. This CDR3 spans 15 amino acids. The ends lost 4 bases at V and 9 bases at J; junction bases unmatched: 6. CDR3 bases: TGTGCCAGCAGCCTCAGACAGGGGGCTGTTTCACCCCTCCACTTT. It encodes CASSLRQGAVSPLHF.

This chain joins TRBV5-1 and TRBJ2-3; 8 bases fit TRBD2. This CDR3 spans 13 amino acids. V trimming: 6 bases; J trimming: 9 bases; junction bases outside the gene matches: 9. Germline V gene sequence: CDR1 SGHRS, CDR2 YFSETQ. The CDR3 reads CASTIPGLVTQYF. The CDR3 DNA reads TGCGCCAGCACCATTCCGGGACTAGTCACGCAGTATTTT.

The chain has TRBV19 and TRBJ2-1, with TRBD2 identical over 12 bases. V lost 4 bases, J lost 10 bases, and 8 bases stayed unmatched. Germline V gene sequence: CDR1 LNHDA, CDR2 SQIVND (reference sequence). The CDR3 runs 15 residues. The CDR3 loop reads CASSTALLAGGEQFF. In nucleotides, the CDR3 is TGTGCCAGTAGTACCGCGTTACTAGCGGGGGGAGAGCAGTTCTTC.

V is TRBV4-1 and J is TRBJ2-5, with 9 bases lining up with TRBD1. Germline V gene data show CDR1 as MGHRA and CDR2 as YSYEKL. V lost 0 bases and J lost 5; bases outside the gene matches: 10. The CDR3 runs to 17 residues. In nucleotides, the CDR3 is TGCGCCAGCAGCCAAGAGCCCGGGACAGGGTCAAGGGAGACCCAGTACTTC. Its translation: CASSQEPGTGSRETQYF.

The V and J genes are TRBV27 and TRBJ2-5, with D tentatively TRBD2 (5 bases). This CDR3 comprises 17 residues. CDR1 is MNHEY, CDR2 SMNVEV, per germline (reference sequence). V was pared by 0 bases and J by 2 bases, with 16 bases between. CDR3 loop: CASSLSRRWGAQETQYF. In DNA, the CDR3 is TGTGCCAGCAGTTTATCCCGGCGATGGGGAGCACAAGAGACCCAGTACTTC.

This clone showed up just a few times. The genes are TRBV5-6 and TRBJ2-7; the D gene is possibly TRBD2 (7 bases). Germline CDR1 and CDR2: SGHDT and YYEEEE. V lost 5 bases and J lost 0, with 18 bases in between. CDR3 length equals 16 residues. The CDR3 bases are TGTGCCAGCAGTCCCGGGGGGCCCCTAAGCTCCTACGAGCAGTACTTC. This sequence encodes CASSPGGPLSSYEQYF. Full variable domain (remainder filled in from reference TRBV5-6 and TRBJ2-7): DAGVTQSPTHLIKTRGQQVTLRCSPKSGHDTVSWYQQALGQGPQFIFQYYEEEERQRGNFPDRFSGHQFPNYSSELNVNALLLGDSALYLCASSPGGPLSSYEQYFGPGTRLTVT.

The chain joins TRBV19 to TRBJ2-3; 11 bases are shared with TRBD2. V shed 3 bases, J shed 0 bases, and the junction held 11 bases outside the gene matches. The CDR3 has 19 amino acids. The germline V gene encodes CDR1 LNHDA and CDR2 SQIVND (reference sequence). This chain's CDR3 is CASSMDRLAGGGSTDTQYF. The CDR3 nucleotides read TGTGCCAGTAGTATGGATCGCCTAGCGGGGGGTGGTAGCACAGATACGCAGTATTTT.

This clone occurred once. This chain uses TRBV27 with TRBJ2-7; 9 bases align to TRBD1. J was trimmed by 11 bases and V by 10 bases; bases with no gene match: 6. The CDR3 is 10 residues long. CDR1 is MNHEY, CDR2 SMNVEV, per germline (reference sequence). The CDR3 sequence: CAIPTGGKYF. In DNA, the CDR3 is TGTGCCATCCCAACAGGGGGCAAGTACTTC.